Detailed here is one T cell receptor beta chain. The data stem from a study of blood T cells in healthy people across ages. A second about 7 to 12 cycle PCR used barcoded and J-beta primers. One entry per CDR3 protein, called by TCRdb with MiXCR from the 5' RACE reads. Here the sample spans 2 million or so distinct CDR3 sequences, 40% to 55% being singletons. Looked up from germline, CDR1 is MNHNY and CDR2 is SVGAGI (reference sequence). V lost 3 bases, J lost 8 bases, and 16 bases lay in between. This CDR3 is 14 amino acids long. Each sample provided at least 5.5 micrograms of extracted total RNA. The source material was blood. This rearrangement joins TRBV6-6 to TRBJ1-2; weak D call: TRBD1 (5 bases). The sequence was obtained from a woman aged 40 to 55 in good health. DNA of the CDR3: TGTGCCAGCAGTTATGAAGGGGAAGTGAGCGGCTACACCTTC. Amino acids: CASSYEGEVSGYTF.